The 15 T cell receptor beta chains given below trace back to one sample, sequenced in a study of blood T cell repertoires in COVID-19. Profiling relied on immunoSEQ multiplex PCR, and the TCRdb table lists in-frame clones only, not all of them. The sample lists some 200,000 clones, about 85% occurring once. Specimen: peripheral blood. The receptors derive from a man aged 45-60 years who had recovered from COVID-19.

The gene calls are TRBV29-1 and TRBJ2-5; 7 bases map to TRBD2. The CDR3 totals 13 residues. Germline V gene lookup returns CDR1 SQVTM and CDR2 ANQGSEA. Losses at the gene ends were 4 bases for V and 8 bases for J; bases not matched to a gene: 10. CDR3 bases: TGCAGCGTTGGGGGGGGGAATGTTGACACCCAGTACTTC. It encodes CSVGGGNVDTQYF.

This clone was counted once. The chain uses TRBV10-2 and TRBJ1-1, with 8 bases aligning to TRBD1. The CDR3 sequence is 13 residues long. V shed 9 bases and J 1 base; nucleotides not matched to a gene: 4. From germline, CDR1 is WSHSY and CDR2 SAAADI. The CDR3 is CASIGQGNTEAFF. The CDR3 coding sequence is TGCGCCAGTATAGGACAGGGGAACACTGAAGCTTTCTTT.

This clone has just a few counts. This chain connects TRBV5-1 to TRBJ2-2; a possible D gene is TRBD1 (5 bases). This CDR3 contains 14 residues. Between the trimmed V and J ends, which lost 4 bases and 1 base, there was a span of 8 bases. Germline CDR1 reads SGHRS; CDR2 reads YFSETQ. CDR3 sequence (DNA): TGCGCCAGCAGCCCCCAGGGGAACACCGGGGAGCTGTTTTTT. Amino acids: CASSPQGNTGELFF.

The rearrangement uses TRBV11-2 and TRBJ1-2; tentatively, D is TRBD1 (5 bases). CDR3 size: 14 residues. Trimming removed 2 bases from V and 7 bases from J, with 14 bases in between. Per germline, CDR1 SGHAT and CDR2 FQNNGV. Here the CDR3 reads CASSLRAQAVGYTF. The CDR3 DNA follows: TGTGCCAGCAGCTTAAGGGCACAGGCGGTTGGCTACACCTTC.

V and J are TRBV7-8 and TRBJ2-6; TRBD2 matches at 7 bases. V lost 2 bases, J lost 2 bases, and 6 bases stayed unmatched. Per the germline V gene, CDR1 is SGHVS and CDR2 is FQNEAQ. CDR3 length: 17 residues. The CDR3 nucleotides read TGTGCCAGCAGCTTACGCCAGCGGGGTGCTGGGGCCAACGTCCTGACTTTC. Residues: CASSLRQRGAGANVLTF. Filled out from reference TRBV7-8 and TRBJ2-6, the complete variable domain reads GAGVSQSPRYKVAKRGQDVALRCDPISGHVSLFWYQQALGQGPEFLTYFQNEAQLDKSGLPSDRFFAERPEGSVSTLKIQRTQQEDSAVYLCASSLRQRGAGANVLTFGAGSRLTVL.

V and J are TRBV12-3 or TRBV12-4 and TRBJ1-1, with D possibly being TRBD1 (5 bases). V was pared by 6 bases and J by 1 base, with 9 bases between. CDR3 size: 13 residues. CDR3 coding DNA: TGTGCCAGCAGACTGGGGGGGAACACTGAAGCTTTCTTT. It yields the protein CASRLGGNTEAFF.

This chain joins TRBV19 and TRBJ2-1; D may be TRBD2 (7 bases). Germline CDR1 LNHDA, CDR2 SQIVND (reference sequence). The V and J ends lost 7 bases and 7 bases respectively, with 26 bases between them. The length of the CDR3 is 17 residues. The CDR3 sequence is CASIAPRGGRKGNEQFF. CDR3 DNA: TGTGCCAGTATCGCCCCTAGGGGGGGCCGGAAGGGAAATGAGCAGTTCTTC.

The DNA for the CDR3 is TGTGCCAGCAGGTCCGGTAGCGCGAACACCGGGGAGCTGTTTTTT. Protein sequence: CASRSGSANTGELFF. V is TRBV6-5 and J is TRBJ2-2; weak D call: TRBD2 (5 bases). The CDR3 extends over 15 amino acids. Germline CDR1 and CDR2: MNHEY and SVGAGI. V dropped 6 bases and J dropped 0 bases, with 11 bases sitting between them.

V usage is TRBV6-6 and J usage is TRBJ2-1, with 10 bases that match TRBD2. CDR1 and CDR2 from the germline V gene are MNHNY and SVGAGI (reference sequence). This CDR3 spans 17 amino acids. The V gene end was trimmed by 5 bases and the J gene end by 7 bases; junction bases not matched to a gene: 14. The CDR3 DNA follows: TGTGCCAGCAGTCTACTCCCCGGGACTAGCGTTGGGAATGAGCAGTTCTTC. Translating it yields CASSLLPGTSVGNEQFF.

The chain couples TRBV11-3 to TRBJ2-7, with TRBD2 matching 7 bases. J gave up 2 bases and V 2 bases, and 12 bases lay outside the gene matches. Per the germline V gene, CDR1 is SGHNT and CDR2 is YENEEA. CDR3 length equals 17 residues. CDR3 sequence: CASSLRRERHDPYEQYF. In nucleotides, the CDR3 is TGTGCCAGCAGCTTACGGCGGGAGAGGCACGACCCCTACGAGCAGTACTTC.

The gene calls are TRBV7-2 and TRBJ1-5, with unresolved D. The CDR3 loop spans 14 amino acids. The germline CDR1 and CDR2 sequences are SGHTA and FQGNSA. The germline V and J ends were trimmed by 0 bases and 2 bases, with 5 bases remaining between them. This chain's CDR3 is CASSLASGNQPQHF. The CDR3 bases are TGTGCCAGCAGCTTAGCTAGTGGCAATCAGCCCCAGCATTTT.

The chain employs TRBV28 and TRBJ1-2; the D is unclear. This CDR3 has 12 amino acids. V lost 3 bases and J 5 bases, leaving 7 bases between the germline ends. CDR1 is MDHEN, CDR2 SYDVKM, per germline. The CDR3 loop reads CASSFDTYGYTF. In DNA, the CDR3 is TGTGCCAGCAGTTTCGACACTTATGGCTACACCTTC.

The chain combines TRBV28 with TRBJ2-7; TRBD1 is a possible D gene (5 bases). V lost 10 bases and J 6 bases, leaving 13 bases between the germline ends. The germline V gene encodes CDR1 MDHEN and CDR2 SYDVKM. This CDR3 is 11 amino acids long. CDR3 loop: CAITGHSEQYF. In DNA, the CDR3 is TGTGCCATCACCGGACATTCCGAGCAGTACTTC.

This rearrangement joins TRBV5-1 to TRBJ2-7; D is possibly TRBD1 (6 bases). This CDR3 region has 12 residues. CDR1 SGHRS and CDR2 YFSETQ come from the germline V gene. Trimming left V 2 bases short and J 6 bases short, with 9 bases between. CDR3 in amino acids: CASSFPRGEQYF. DNA of the CDR3: TGCGCCAGCAGCTTTCCCAGGGGCGAGCAGTACTTC.

V is TRBV6-1 and J is TRBJ2-7; no clear D gene. The germline gives CDR1 MNHNS, CDR2 SASEGT. Trimming cost V 2 bases and J 4 bases, with 6 bases left between them. The CDR3 contains 12 residues. The CDR3 protein is CASSESVYEQYF. CDR3 DNA: TGTGCCAGCAGTGAATCCGTTTACGAGCAGTACTTC.